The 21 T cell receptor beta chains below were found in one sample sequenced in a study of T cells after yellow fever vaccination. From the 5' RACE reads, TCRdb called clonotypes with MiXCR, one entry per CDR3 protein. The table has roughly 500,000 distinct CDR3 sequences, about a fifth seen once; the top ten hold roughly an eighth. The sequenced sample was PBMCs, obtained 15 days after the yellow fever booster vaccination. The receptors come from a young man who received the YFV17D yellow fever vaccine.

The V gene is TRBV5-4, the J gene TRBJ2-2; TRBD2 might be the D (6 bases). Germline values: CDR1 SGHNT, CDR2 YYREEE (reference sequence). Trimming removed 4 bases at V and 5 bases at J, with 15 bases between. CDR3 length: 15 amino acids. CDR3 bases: TGTGCCAGCAGCCTTATTGCGGGACTTACCGGGGAGCTGTTTTTT. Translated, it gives CASSLIAGLTGELFF.

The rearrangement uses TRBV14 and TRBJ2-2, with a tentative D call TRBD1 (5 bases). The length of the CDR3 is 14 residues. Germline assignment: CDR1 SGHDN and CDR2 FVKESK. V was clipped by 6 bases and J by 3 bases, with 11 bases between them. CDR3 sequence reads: CASRSQEYTGELFF. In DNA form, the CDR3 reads TGTGCCAGCAGATCACAGGAGTACACCGGGGAGCTGTTTTTT.

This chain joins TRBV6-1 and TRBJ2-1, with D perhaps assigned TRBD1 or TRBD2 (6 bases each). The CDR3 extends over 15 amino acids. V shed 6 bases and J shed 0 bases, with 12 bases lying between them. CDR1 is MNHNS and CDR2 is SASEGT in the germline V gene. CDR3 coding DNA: TGTGCCAGCAGGGGGGGCTTGAGCTCCTACAATGAGCAGTTCTTC. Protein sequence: CASRGGLSSYNEQFF.

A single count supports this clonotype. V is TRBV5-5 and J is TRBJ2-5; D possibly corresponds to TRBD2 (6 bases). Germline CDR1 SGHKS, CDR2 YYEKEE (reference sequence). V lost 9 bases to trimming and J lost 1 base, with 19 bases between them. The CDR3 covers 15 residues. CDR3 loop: CATALLARIQETQYF. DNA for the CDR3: TGTGCCACAGCCCTACTAGCCAGGATCCAAGAGACCCAGTACTTC.

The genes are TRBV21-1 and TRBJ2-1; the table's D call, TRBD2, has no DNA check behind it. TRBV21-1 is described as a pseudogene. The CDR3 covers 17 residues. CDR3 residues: CASSKTASRTSVHEQFF. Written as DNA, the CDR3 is TGTGCCAGCAGCAAAACCGCCTCGCGGACTAGCGTCCATGAGCAGTTCTTC.

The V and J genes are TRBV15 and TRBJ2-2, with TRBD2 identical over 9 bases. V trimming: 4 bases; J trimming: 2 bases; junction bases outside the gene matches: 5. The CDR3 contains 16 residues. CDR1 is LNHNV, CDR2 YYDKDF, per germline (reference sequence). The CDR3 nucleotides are TGTGCCACCAGCAATAGCGGGAGCTTCAACACCGGGGAGCTGTTTTTT. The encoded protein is CATSNSGSFNTGELFF.

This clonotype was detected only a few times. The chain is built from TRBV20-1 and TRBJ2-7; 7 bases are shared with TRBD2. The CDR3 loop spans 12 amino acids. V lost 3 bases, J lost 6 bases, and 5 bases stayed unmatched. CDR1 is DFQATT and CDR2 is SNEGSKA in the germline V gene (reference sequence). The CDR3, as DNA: TGCAGTGCTAGCCCGGGGAGGGGCGAGCAGTACTTC. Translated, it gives CSASPGRGEQYF.

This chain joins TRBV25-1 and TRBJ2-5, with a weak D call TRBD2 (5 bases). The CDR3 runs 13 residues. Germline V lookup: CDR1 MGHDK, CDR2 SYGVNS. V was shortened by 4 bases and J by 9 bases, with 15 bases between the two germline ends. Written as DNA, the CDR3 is TGTGCCAGCAGTGGTGGGCCGGGGTTGGCCCAGTACTTC. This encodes CASSGGPGLAQYF.

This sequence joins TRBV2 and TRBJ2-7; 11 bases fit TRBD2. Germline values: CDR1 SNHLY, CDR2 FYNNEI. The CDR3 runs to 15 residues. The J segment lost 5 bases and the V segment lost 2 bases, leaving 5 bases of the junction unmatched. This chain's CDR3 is CASSELAGGGNEQYF. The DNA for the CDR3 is TGTGCCAGCAGTGAACTAGCGGGAGGTGGGAACGAGCAGTACTTC.

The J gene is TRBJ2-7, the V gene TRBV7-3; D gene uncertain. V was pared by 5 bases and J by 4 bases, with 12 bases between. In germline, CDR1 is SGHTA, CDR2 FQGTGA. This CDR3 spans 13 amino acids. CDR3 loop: CASSPDPLYEQYF. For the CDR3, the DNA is TGTGCCAGCAGCCCTGACCCCCTATACGAGCAGTACTTC.

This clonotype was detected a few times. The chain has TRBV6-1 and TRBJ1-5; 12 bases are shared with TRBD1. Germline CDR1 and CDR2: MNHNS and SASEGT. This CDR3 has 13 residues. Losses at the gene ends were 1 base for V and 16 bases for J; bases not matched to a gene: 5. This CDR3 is CASSEVPGQGAHF. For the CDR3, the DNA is TGTGCCAGCAGTGAAGTTCCGGGACAGGGGGCCCATTTT.

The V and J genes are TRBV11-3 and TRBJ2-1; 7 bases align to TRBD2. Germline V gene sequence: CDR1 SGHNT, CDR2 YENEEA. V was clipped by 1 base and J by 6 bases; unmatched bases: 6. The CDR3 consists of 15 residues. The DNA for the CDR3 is TGTGCCAGCAGCTTAGGCGGGAGCCCTTCCAATGAGCAGTTCTTC. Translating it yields CASSLGGSPSNEQFF.

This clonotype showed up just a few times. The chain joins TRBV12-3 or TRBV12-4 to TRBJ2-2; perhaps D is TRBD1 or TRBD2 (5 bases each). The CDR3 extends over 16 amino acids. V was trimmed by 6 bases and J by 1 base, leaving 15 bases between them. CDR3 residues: CASRSLRDRNTGELFF. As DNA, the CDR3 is TGTGCCAGCAGGTCCCTTAGGGACCGGAACACCGGGGAGCTGTTTTTT.

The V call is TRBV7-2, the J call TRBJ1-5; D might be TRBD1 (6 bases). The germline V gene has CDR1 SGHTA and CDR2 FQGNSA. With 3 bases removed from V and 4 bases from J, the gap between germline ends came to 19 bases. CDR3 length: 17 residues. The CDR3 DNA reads TGTGCCAGCAGCTTGGGTCCCACAGGGTACGGAAATCAGCCCCAGCATTTT. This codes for CASSLGPTGYGNQPQHF.

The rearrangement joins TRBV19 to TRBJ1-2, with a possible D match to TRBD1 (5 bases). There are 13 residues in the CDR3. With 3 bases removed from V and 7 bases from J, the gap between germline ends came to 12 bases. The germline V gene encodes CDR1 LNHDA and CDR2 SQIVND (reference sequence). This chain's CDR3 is CASSISAGIGYTF. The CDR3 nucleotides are TGTGCCAGTAGTATCTCGGCAGGGATTGGCTACACCTTC.

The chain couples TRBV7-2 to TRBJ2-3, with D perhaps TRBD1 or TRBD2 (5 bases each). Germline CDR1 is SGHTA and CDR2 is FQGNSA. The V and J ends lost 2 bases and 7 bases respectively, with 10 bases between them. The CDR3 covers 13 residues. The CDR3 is CASSLLGTNTQYF. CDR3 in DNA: TGTGCCAGCAGCTTACTCGGGACCAATACGCAGTATTTT.

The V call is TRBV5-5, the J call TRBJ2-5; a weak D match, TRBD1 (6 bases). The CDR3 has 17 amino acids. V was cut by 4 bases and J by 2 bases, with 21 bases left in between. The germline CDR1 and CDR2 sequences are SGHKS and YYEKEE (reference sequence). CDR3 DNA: TGTGCCAGCAGCCTAAACTCGGGACACCTGGTTCAAGAGACCCAGTACTTC. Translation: CASSLNSGHLVQETQYF.

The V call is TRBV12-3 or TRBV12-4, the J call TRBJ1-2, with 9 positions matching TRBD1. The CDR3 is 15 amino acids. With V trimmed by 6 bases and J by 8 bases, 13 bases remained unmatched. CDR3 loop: CASRKIGTGNGGYTF. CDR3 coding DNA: TGTGCCAGCAGAAAAATCGGGACAGGGAATGGGGGCTACACCTTC.

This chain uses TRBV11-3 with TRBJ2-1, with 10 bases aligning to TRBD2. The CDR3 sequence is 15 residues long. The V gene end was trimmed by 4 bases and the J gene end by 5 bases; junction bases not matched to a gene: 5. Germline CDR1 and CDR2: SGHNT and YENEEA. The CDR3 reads CASSSGLAVHNEQFF. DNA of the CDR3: TGTGCCAGCAGCTCCGGACTAGCGGTCCACAATGAGCAGTTCTTC.

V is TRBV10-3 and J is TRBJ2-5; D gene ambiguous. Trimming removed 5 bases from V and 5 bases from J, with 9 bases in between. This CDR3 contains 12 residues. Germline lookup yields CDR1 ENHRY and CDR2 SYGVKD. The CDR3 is CAISFSPETQYF. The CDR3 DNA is TGTGCCATCAGTTTTAGTCCGGAGACCCAGTACTTC.

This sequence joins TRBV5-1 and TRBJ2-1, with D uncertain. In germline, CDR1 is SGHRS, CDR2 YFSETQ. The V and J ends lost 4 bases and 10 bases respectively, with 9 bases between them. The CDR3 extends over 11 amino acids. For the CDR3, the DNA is TGCGCCAGCAGCCGGCAACTGGAGCAGTTCTTC. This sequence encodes CASSRQLEQFF.